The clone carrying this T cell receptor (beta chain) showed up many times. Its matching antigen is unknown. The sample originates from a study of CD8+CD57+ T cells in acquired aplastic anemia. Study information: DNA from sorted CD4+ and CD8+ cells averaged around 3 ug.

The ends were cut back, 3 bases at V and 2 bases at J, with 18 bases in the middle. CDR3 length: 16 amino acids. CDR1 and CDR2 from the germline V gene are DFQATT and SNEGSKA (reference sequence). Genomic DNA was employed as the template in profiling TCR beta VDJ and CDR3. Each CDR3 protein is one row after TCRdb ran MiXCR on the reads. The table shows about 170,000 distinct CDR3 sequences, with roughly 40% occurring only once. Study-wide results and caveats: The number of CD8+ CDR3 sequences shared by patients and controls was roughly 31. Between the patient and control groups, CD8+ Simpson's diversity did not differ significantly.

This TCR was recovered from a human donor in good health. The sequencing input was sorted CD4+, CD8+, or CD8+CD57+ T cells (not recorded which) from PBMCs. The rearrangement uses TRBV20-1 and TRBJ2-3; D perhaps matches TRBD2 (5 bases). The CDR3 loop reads CSASSTVLAYTDTQYF. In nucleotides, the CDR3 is TGCAGTGCTAGTTCTACGGTCCTAGCATACACAGATACGCAGTATTTT.